This T cell receptor beta chain is from a study of Tregs in tolerant kidney transplant recipients (dated by TCRdb to between 2018 and 2021). About the study as a whole: Before combined kidney and bone marrow transplantation, this study identified donor-specific regulatory T cells using TCRbeta sequencing and then followed those same cells after transplant. TCRbeta repertoire sequencing was used in a few healthy controls to compare several ways of expanding Tregs specific for an allogeneic donor.

For TCRbeta CDR3 sequencing, genomic DNA was extracted from sorted cells using the QIAGEN DNeasy Blood and Tissue Kit. High-throughput TCRbeta CDR3 sequencing was carried out commercially through immunoSEQ, with PCR amplification with bias correction and internal controls included. From the authors' description of their analysis: Unique productive TCRbeta sequences were defined by CDR3 nucleotide sequence when primers matched and otherwise by CDR3 amino acid sequence together with Vbeta and Jbeta genes. Sorting error was corrected by removing sequences shared between sorted populations at a frequency ratio of 2:1 or less, and the remaining shared sequences were assigned to the higher population. A sequence counted as donor-reactive if, in CFSE-low cells, the sequence had a frequency of at least 0.01% and was expanded at least 5-fold compared with unstimulated cells. Jensen-Shannon divergence, calculated on the top 100 TCRbeta sequences ranked by frequency, was used to quantify repertoire divergence. When a sample had multiple sequencing runs, each run was corrected for sorting error separately and the runs were then pooled. TCRdb's version of the immuneACCESS table is confined to in-frame rearrangements and falls short of the full clone set. An unresolved V gene accounts for under half of the shortfall where checked; the remainder is of unknown origin. V and J calls plus clone size are reproduced from that table; the DNA served to infer D and trimming. This sample is represented by roughly 250,000 clones; approximately 83% of them were singletons. Clones ranked in the top ten supply around 0.61% of the sample.

Paper-wide results and their limitations: The most biologically relevant and donor-specific TCRbeta repertoire appeared to be identified by expanding Tregs with activated donor B cells. Biological reproducibility was not directly assessed, although technical replication error appeared to be minimal. The study was constrained by small patient numbers, and validation of the findings is required in larger populations and under other immunosuppression protocols.

To note about this clone: Its specific antigen is unknown. No clone much larger than this one lies a single base away; base qualities are absent.

Unstimulated Tregs (CD4+CD25+CD127-), CD4+ non-Tregs (CD4+CD25-), CD4 and CD8 cells were FACS-sorted from thawed PBMCs. Blood from healthy controls was obtained either as purchased buffy coats or from healthy volunteers. Healthy control blood was processed to PBMCs by Ficoll density gradient and cryopreserved, and patient PBMCs were collected before and after transplant. This receptor was identified in a human donor in good health. The sample taken for sequencing was CD4+ T cells from blood.

Read as DNA, the sequence is TGTGCCAGCAGTGACAGGGGGCACTATGGCTACACCTTC. Its coded protein is CASSDRGHYGYTF. Recombination connected TRBV2 to TRBJ1-2, with 8 bases matching TRBD1. V is trimmed back by 3 bases and J by 3 bases, and the junction contains 0 bases that no gene match accounts for. The CDR3 covers 13 residues, taking in both the cysteine and the phenylalanine. Only CDR3 DNA is held: 39 bases, read in frame from base 1. According to the germline V gene, CDR1 reads SNHLY and CDR2 reads FYNNEI.